This T cell receptor (beta chain) was obtained from a study of blood T cell repertoires in COVID-19. Study-level background: Italy, Spain and the United States were the sources of the convalescent and acute COVID-19 samples. Sources were T cells, B-cell-depleted T cells, or PBMCs; the material itself was cDNA or gDNA.

Per the original methods: Estimation of nucleated cell counts was performed using reference gene primer amplification. Here immunoSEQ multiplex PCR was the method, and the copy in TCRdb shows in-frame clones only, minus some. The DNA gave D and trimming, while V, J and clone size come from that table. The sample includes about 220,000 clones, approximately 77% of them seen just once. Germline loops: CDR1 KGHSH, CDR2 LQKENI. Trimming shortened V by 3 bases and J by 2 bases, and 14 bases separated the two germline ends. This CDR3 comprises 15 residues. The sample comprised peripheral blood. The rearrangement links TRBV18 to TRBJ2-7, with no clear D. The receptor was derived from a woman aged 80 or older with acute or convalescent COVID-19. The CDR3 protein is CASSPGAAATYEQYF. CDR3 DNA sequence: TGTGCCAGCTCACCGGGTGCCGCGGCAACCTACGAGCAGTACTTC.